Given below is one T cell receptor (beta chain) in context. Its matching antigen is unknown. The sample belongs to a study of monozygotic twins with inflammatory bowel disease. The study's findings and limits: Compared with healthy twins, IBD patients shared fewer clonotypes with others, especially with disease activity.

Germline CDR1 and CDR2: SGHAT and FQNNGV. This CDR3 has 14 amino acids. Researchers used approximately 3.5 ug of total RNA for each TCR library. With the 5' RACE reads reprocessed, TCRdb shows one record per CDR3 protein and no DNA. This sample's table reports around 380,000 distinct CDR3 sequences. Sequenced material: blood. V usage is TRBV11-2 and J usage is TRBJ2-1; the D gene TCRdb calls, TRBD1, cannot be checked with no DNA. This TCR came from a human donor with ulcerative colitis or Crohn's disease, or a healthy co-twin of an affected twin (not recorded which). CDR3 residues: CASSLGEGYNEQFF.